The rows below give T cell receptor beta chains drawn from one sample of a study of T cell responses to AZD1222 COVID-19 vaccine. Method: immunoSEQ multiplex PCR; TCRdb's copy keeps in-frame clones and lacks some. The sample records more than 95,000 clones, 88% being singletons. Sequencing used peripheral blood, obtained on day 0 of AZD1222 vaccination. Every receptor here comes from an adult in good health. Both conserved end residues are part of each CDR3.

J	V	length	CDR3
TRBJ2-5	TRBV11-3	17	CASSPVGTSGGMETQYF
TRBJ1-5	TRBV28	15	CASRTPEGGRQPQHF
TRBJ1-2	TRBV4-3	16	CASSQNGQGANYGYTF
TRBJ2-1	TRBV29-1	14	CSAPLWGRGNEQFF
TRBJ1-2	TRBV3-1/TRBV3-2	14	CASSLRGTTYGYTF
TRBJ2-3	TRBV7-9	17	CASSPRISGSSTDTQYF
TRBJ1-4	TRBV19	14	CASSIAGVYEKLFF
TRBJ1-6	TRBV5-8	15	CASSPKDGYNSPLHF
TRBJ2-7	TRBV9	16	CASSVEWGVEGNEQYF
TRBJ2-5	TRBV5-1	14	CASSFGQGGETQYF
TRBJ1-2	TRBV5-6	11	CASSPGLGYTF
TRBJ1-5	TRBV19	19	CASSRHPGQGRGNNQPQHF
TRBJ2-2	TRBV10-3	14	CAIKGSSNTGELFF
TRBJ2-3	TRBV4-3	14	CATSQGGSEDTQYF
TRBJ1-1	TRBV7-3	14	CASSLTGPNTEAFF
TRBJ2-7	TRBV3-1/TRBV3-2	15	CASSQVPSRPYEQYF
TRBJ1-3	TRBV7-9	15	CASSPPQGTGNTIYF
TRBJ2-3	TRBV27	18	CASRSTGTSGRGTDTQYF
TRBJ2-5	TRBV5-5	15	CASSMGPTTQETQYF
TRBJ2-7	TRBV7-9	13	CASSFISSYEQYF
TRBJ1-3	TRBV6-5	14	CASKKEPSGNTIYF
TRBJ1-3	TRBV6-5	11	CASSRGNTIYF
TRBJ2-1	TRBV2	14	CASSELPRGDEQFF
-	TRBV21-1	16	CASSKWGREGSYEQYF
TRBJ2-2	TRBV2	14	CASSEDGTTGELFF
TRBJ1-5	TRBV28	12	CASKISNQPQHF
TRBJ1-2	TRBV7-2	13	CASSTKRDARYTF
TRBJ2-1	TRBV6-5	12	CASTRVHNEQFF
TRBJ2-1	TRBV28	17	CASSPSTGTSGGNEQFF
TRBJ2-1	TRBV6-5	14	CASKWASGYNEQFF
TRBJ1-3	TRBV10-3	14	CAISESGSGNTIYF